This T cell receptor beta chain was captured in a study of tumor and adjacent non-tumor tissue in lung cancer. In the study overall: There were 11 to 13 adenocarcinoma, 2 squamous cell carcinoma and 1 small cell lung cancer cases. Patients were aged roughly 31 to 76, some 10 men and about five women, stage I to III. Around 4.4 million productive TCRbeta reads were obtained per sample on average.

This sample's RNA came from whole unsorted tissue. Note on this clonotype: A read error may account for a junction end that differs from germline.

The library came from three nested PCR rounds adapted from ARM-PCR protocols. One entry per CDR3 protein results from TCRdb running MiXCR on the multiplex PCR reads. Among fewer than 120,000 distinct CDR3 sequences listed, around 82% were seen once. Source material: lung tumor tissue. The clonotype comes from a man aged 70-80 years with non-small cell lung cancer.

CDR3 sequence: CASRDGAGTDTKYF. The CDR3 DNA reads as TGTGCCAGTAGGGACGGGGCTGGTACAGATACGAAGTATTTT. The chain is built from TRBV6-1 and TRBJ2-3, with D perhaps TRBD1 or TRBD2 (5 bases each). The CDR3 runs 14 residues. Germline CDR1 is MNHNS and CDR2 is SASEGT.